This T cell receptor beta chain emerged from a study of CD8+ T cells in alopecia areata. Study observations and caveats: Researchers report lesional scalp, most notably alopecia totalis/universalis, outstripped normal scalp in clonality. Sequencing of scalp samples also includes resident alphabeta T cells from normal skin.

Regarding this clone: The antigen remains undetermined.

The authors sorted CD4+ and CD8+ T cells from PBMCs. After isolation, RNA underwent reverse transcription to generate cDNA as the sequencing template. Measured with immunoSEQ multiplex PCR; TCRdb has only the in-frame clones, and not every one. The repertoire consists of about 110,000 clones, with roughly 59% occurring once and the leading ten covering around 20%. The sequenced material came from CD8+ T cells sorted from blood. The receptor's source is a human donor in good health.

The DNA of the CDR3 is TGTGCCAGCAGCTTGAAGGGGGGTGGCTACACCTTC. As protein: CASSLKGGGYTF. This chain uses TRBV5-8 with TRBJ1-2, with D perhaps TRBD1 (6 bases). CDR3 length: 12 residues. The germline gives CDR1 SGHTS, CDR2 YDEGEE. V dropped 1 base and J dropped 7 bases, with 8 bases sitting between them.